The entry that follows covers one T cell receptor (beta chain) sequence. This sample is drawn from a study of brain metastases from non-small cell lung cancer. The method was immunoSEQ multiplex PCR; TCRdb's version includes in-frame clones alone and lacks a portion of them. This table has a few thousand clones, roughly 84% appearing once. V shed 3 bases and J shed 5 bases, with 13 bases lying between them. The CDR3 sequence is 14 residues long. Germline V lookup: CDR1 MDHEN, CDR2 SYDVKM. The V call is TRBV28, the J call TRBJ1-1; tentatively, D is TRBD1 (6 bases). Sequencing was carried out using tissue from a brain metastasis. The source is a donor aged 40 or older with non-small cell lung cancer. The CDR3 bases are TGTGCCAGCAGTTTCCCTCCTAGGGGGACTGAAGCTTTCTTT. This codes for CASSFPPRGTEAFF.